The entry that follows covers one TCR beta chain sequence. This record comes from a study of blood T cell repertoires in COVID-19. The V segment lost 7 bases and the J segment 4 bases; nucleotides outside the gene matches: 7. The germline gives CDR1 MNHEY, CDR2 SVGAGI. CDR3 length equals 14 residues. Study processing details: Reference gene primer amplification in the assay estimated nucleated cell counts. Using immunoSEQ multiplex PCR, the repertoire was profiled, and TCRdb retains in-frame clones only, with some absent. V, J and clone size are taken as reported in that table, and D and trimming were inferred from the DNA itself. The sample lists around 250,000 clones, 80% to 90% seen once, with about 3.1% in the top ten. Participant age was roughly 18 to 90 years, and participants resided in fewer than 25 US areas. Participants were placed into cohorts based on the clinical history they reported.

Sequencing used PBMCs or T cells enriched from blood (not recorded which). This receptor was taken from a woman aged 40 to 55 who had been exposed to COVID-19. The gene calls are TRBV6-5 and TRBJ1-3; 7 bases agree with TRBD1. DNA of the CDR3: TGTGCCAGCATGGAACAGGGGTTCGGAAACACCATATATTTT. Translation gives CASMEQGFGNTIYF.